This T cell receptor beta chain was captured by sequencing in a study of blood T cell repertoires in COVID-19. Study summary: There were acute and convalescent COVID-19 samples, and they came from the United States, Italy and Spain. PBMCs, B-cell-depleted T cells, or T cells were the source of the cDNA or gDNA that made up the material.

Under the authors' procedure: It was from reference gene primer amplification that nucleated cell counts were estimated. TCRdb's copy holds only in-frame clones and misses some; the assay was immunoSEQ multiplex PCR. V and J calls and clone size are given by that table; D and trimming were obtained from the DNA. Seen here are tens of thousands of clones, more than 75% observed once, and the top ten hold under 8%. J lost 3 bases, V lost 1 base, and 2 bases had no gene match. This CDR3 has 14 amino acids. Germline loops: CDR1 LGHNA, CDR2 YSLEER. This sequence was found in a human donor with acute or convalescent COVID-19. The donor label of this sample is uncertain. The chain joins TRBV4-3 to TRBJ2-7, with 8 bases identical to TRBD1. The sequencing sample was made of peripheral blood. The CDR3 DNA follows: TGCGCCAGCAGCCAAGCCACAGGGGGCTACGAGCAGTACTTC. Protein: CASSQATGGYEQYF.